Below, 21 T cell receptor beta chains from the same sample are listed, as sequenced in a study of technical replicates of blood from several donors. Profiled with immunoSEQ multiplex PCR; TCRdb holds only in-frame clones, not every one. The data contain about 70,000 clones, 95% to 98% of them seen just once; the ten biggest clones take up 0.2% to 0.25%. Sequences were obtained from T cells isolated from PBMCs. The receptors originated from a human donor in good health.

Details on this clone: The junction differs from germline at one of its ends, possibly a read error. V usage is TRBV7-7 and J usage is TRBJ2-7, with a possible D match to TRBD2 (6 bases). Germline V lookup: CDR1 SSHAT, CDR2 FNYEAQ (reference sequence). The CDR3 has 14 amino acids. CDR3 in DNA: TGTGCTAGCAGCTTAGACGGGAGCTCCTACGAGCAGTACTTC. Protein: CASSLDGSSYEQYF. Filled out from reference TRBV7-7 and TRBJ2-7, the complete variable domain reads GAGVSQSPRYKVTKRGQDVTLRCDPISSHATLYWYQQALGQGPEFLTYFNYEAQPDKSGLPSDRFSAERPEGSISTLTIQRTEQRDSAMYRCASSLDGSSYEQYFGPGTRLTVT.

The rearrangement joins TRBV27 to TRBJ1-5; no clear D gene. Looked up from germline, CDR1 is MNHEY and CDR2 is SMNVEV (reference sequence). The V and J ends lost 2 bases and 3 bases respectively, with 5 bases between them. The CDR3 runs to 13 residues. CDR3 nucleotides: TGTGCCAGCAGTTTAAACTACAATCAGCCCCAGCATTTT. It codes for CASSLNYNQPQHF.

The V call is TRBV15, the J call TRBJ2-3; no firm D call. This CDR3 is 19 amino acids long. Between the trimmed V and J ends, which lost 0 bases and 0 bases, there was a span of 19 bases. Germline CDR1 and CDR2: LNHNV and YYDKDF (reference sequence). The CDR3, as DNA: TGTGCCACCAGCAGAGATCTGAGGAGCACGATACATAGCACAGATACGCAGTATTTT. Translation gives CATSRDLRSTIHSTDTQYF. Full variable domain (remainder filled in from reference TRBV15 and TRBJ2-3): DAMVIQNPRYQVTQFGKPVTLSCSQTLNHNVMYWYQQKSSQAPKLLFHYYDKDFNNEADTPDNFQSRRPNTSFCFLDIRSPGLGDTAMYLCATSRDLRSTIHSTDTQYFGPGTRLTVL.

This sequence joins TRBV12-5 and TRBJ2-5; tentative D call: TRBD2 (5 bases). V was trimmed by 5 bases and J by 4 bases, leaving 8 bases between them. This CDR3 has 12 amino acids. Germline values: CDR1 LGHNT, CDR2 FRNRAP. The DNA for the CDR3 is TGTGCTAGTGGTGACTATAGAGAGACCCAGTACTTC. Its protein product is CASGDYRETQYF.

The chain uses TRBV9 and TRBJ2-3; D remains unclear. This CDR3 spans 12 amino acids. V was clipped by 3 bases and J by 4 bases, with 6 bases between them. Germline V CDR1 and CDR2: SGDLS, YYNGEE. The CDR3 region is CASSALADTQYF. CDR3 in DNA: TGTGCCAGCAGCGCCCTTGCAGATACGCAGTATTTT.

The chain has TRBV5-1 and TRBJ1-4; 7 bases agree with TRBD1. V was pared by 1 base and J by 5 bases, with 2 bases of the junction left unmatched. The germline gives CDR1 SGHRS, CDR2 YFSETQ. This CDR3 region has 14 residues. Here the CDR3 reads CASSLRDRNEKLFF. The CDR3 DNA is TGCGCCAGCAGCTTGCGGGACAGAAATGAAAAACTGTTTTTT.

The J gene is TRBJ2-7, the V gene TRBV11-3; 13 nucleotides align to TRBD2. J gave up 5 bases and V 4 bases, and 8 bases lay outside the gene matches. The germline gives CDR1 SGHNT, CDR2 YENEEA. The CDR3 is 16 amino acids. The CDR3 here is CASSSGLAGESDEQYF. CDR3 DNA: TGTGCCAGCAGCTCTGGACTAGCGGGAGAATCTGACGAGCAGTACTTC. Looking up the rest from reference TRBV11-3 and TRBJ2-7 gives the full variable domain: EAGVVQSPRYKIIEKKQPVAFWCNPISGHNTLYWYLQNLGQGPELLIRYENEEAVDDSQLPKDRFSAERLKGVDSTLKIQPAELGDSAVYLCASSSGLAGESDEQYFGPGTRLTVT.

The chain has TRBV29-1 and TRBJ2-7; D is perhaps TRBD1 (5 bases). Germline-derived CDR1 and CDR2 are SQVTM and ANQGSEA. This CDR3 region has 14 residues. Trimming removed 1 base from V and 1 base from J, with 11 bases in between. CDR3: CSVEVTGFSYEQYF. CDR3 bases: TGCAGCGTTGAAGTAACAGGATTTTCCTACGAGCAGTACTTC.

This clone was recorded only once. In nucleotides, the CDR3 is TGCGCCAGCAGCGTGTCTGTAGCGGGAGGGCCTAGTGAGCAGTTCTTC. The encoded protein is CASSVSVAGGPSEQFF. The rearrangement joins TRBV5-1 to TRBJ2-1; 11 bases are shared with TRBD2. The ends lost 4 bases at V and 9 bases at J; junction bases unmatched: 12. The CDR3 spans 16 residues. Per germline, CDR1 SGHRS and CDR2 YFSETQ.

V is TRBV28 and J is TRBJ2-3; 7 nucleotides agree with TRBD2. CDR3 length: 15 amino acids. V lost 11 bases to trimming and J lost 4 bases; unmatched junction nucleotides: 15. Germline assignment: CDR1 MDHEN and CDR2 SYDVKM. The CDR3 bases are TGTGCCGCTGGGGGAGGGCTTGGAGTCCCAGATACGCAGTATTTT. As protein: CAAGGGLGVPDTQYF. The complete variable domain, with remaining parts taken from reference TRBV28 and TRBJ2-3, reads DVKVTQSSRYLVKRTGEKVFLECVQDMDHENMFWYRQDPGLGLRLIYFSYDVKMKEKGDIPEGYSVSREKKERFSLILESASTNQTSMYLCAAGGGLGVPDTQYFGPGTRLTVL.

The V gene is TRBV28, the J gene TRBJ1-5; 7 bases map to TRBD1. V dropped 6 bases and J dropped 5; count of bases not matched to a gene: 7. The CDR3 contains 14 residues. Germline V lookup: CDR1 MDHEN, CDR2 SYDVKM. CDR3 nucleotide sequence: TGTGCCAGCAGGGCTGGACAGGCGCATCAGCCCCAGCATTTT. Translated: CASRAGQAHQPQHF.

The chain employs TRBV10-2 and TRBJ1-3; D is perhaps TRBD1 (5 bases). Between the trimmed V and J ends, which lost 4 bases and 8 bases, there was a span of 6 bases. The CDR3 is 11 residues long. Germline CDR1 reads WSHSY; CDR2 reads SAAADI. The CDR3 spells CASSGGDTIYF. The CDR3 nucleotides are TGCGCCAGCAGTGGGGGCGACACCATATATTTT.

The rearrangement uses TRBV5-4 and TRBJ2-3, with D uncertain. CDR1 SGHNT and CDR2 YYREEE come from the germline V gene (reference sequence). Trimming took off 1 base at V and 5 bases at J, with 11 bases between the two ends. This CDR3 is 14 amino acids long. Here the CDR3 DNA reads TGTGCCAGCAGCTTGAGGAGTCAAGGAGATACGCAGTATTTT. This sequence encodes CASSLRSQGDTQYF.

The V gene is TRBV28, the J gene TRBJ2-3, with TRBD2 as a possible D gene (7 bases). Germline lookup yields CDR1 MDHEN and CDR2 SYDVKM. V gave up 8 bases and J gave up 7 bases, with 19 bases separating them. CDR3 length: 14 residues. CDR3 sequence reads: CASLGGGSGYTQYF. The CDR3 DNA is TGTGCCAGCCTAGGGGGGGGGAGTGGATATACGCAGTATTTT.

The rearrangement links TRBV11-3 to TRBJ2-1; possible D gene TRBD2, 5 bases. There are 14 residues in the CDR3. V gave up 3 bases and J gave up 4 bases, with 10 bases separating them. Germline V lookup: CDR1 SGHNT, CDR2 YENEEA. The CDR3 loop is CASSFIASYNEQFF. CDR3 nucleotide sequence: TGTGCCAGCAGCTTCATAGCGAGTTACAATGAGCAGTTCTTC. Complete variable domain (other parts from reference TRBV11-3 and TRBJ2-1): EAGVVQSPRYKIIEKKQPVAFWCNPISGHNTLYWYLQNLGQGPELLIRYENEEAVDDSQLPKDRFSAERLKGVDSTLKIQPAELGDSAVYLCASSFIASYNEQFFGPGTRLTVL.

This rearrangement joins TRBV2 to TRBJ2-7, with 7 bases lining up with TRBD2. CDR3 length equals 14 residues. Per germline, CDR1 SNHLY and CDR2 FYNNEI. Trimming removed 3 bases from V and 5 bases from J; junction bases left unmatched: 7. Written as DNA, the CDR3 is TGTGCCAGCAGTGATTGGGCGGGAGACCACGAGCAGTACTTC. This codes for CASSDWAGDHEQYF.

V usage is TRBV15 and J usage is TRBJ2-7; 8 bases map to TRBD2. After removal of 3 bases from V and 5 bases from J, the junction contained 12 bases not matched to a gene. This CDR3 has 16 amino acids. The germline V gene encodes CDR1 LNHNV and CDR2 YYDKDF (reference sequence). The CDR3 reads CATSRSRGGTSHEQYF. CDR3 bases: TGTGCCACCAGCAGGTCCCGCGGGGGGACGTCCCACGAGCAGTACTTC.

The chain carries TRBV5-1 and TRBJ2-5; 8 positions match TRBD1. This CDR3 region has 14 residues. Losses at the gene ends were 6 bases for V and 4 bases for J; bases not matched to a gene: 8. Germline V gene data show CDR1 as SGHRS and CDR2 as YFSETQ. CDR3 residues: CASTNLQGGETQYF. The CDR3 DNA reads TGCGCCAGCACAAACCTACAGGGGGGAGAGACCCAGTACTTC.

This chain uses TRBV15 with TRBJ1-5; TRBD1 matches at 7 bases. The V and J ends lost 4 bases and 2 bases, in that order; junction bases with no gene match: 5. This CDR3 is built from 15 residues. CDR1 LNHNV and CDR2 YYDKDF come from the germline V gene (reference sequence). The DNA of the CDR3 is TGTGCCACCAGCACCCACACAGGGGGCAATCAGCCCCAGCATTTT. Translated, it gives CATSTHTGGNQPQHF.

The chain is built from TRBV9 and TRBJ1-3, with D perhaps matching TRBD1 (5 bases). Germline V gene data show CDR1 as SGDLS and CDR2 as YYNGEE. The CDR3 is 14 residues long. V dropped 4 bases and J dropped 3 bases, with 11 bases sitting between them. The DNA for the CDR3 is TGTGCCAGCAGCCGGCCCCAGGGTGGAAACACCATATATTTT. It specifies CASSRPQGGNTIYF.

This rearrangement joins TRBV14 to TRBJ2-5; D is perhaps TRBD2 (5 bases). Deletions cut 4 bases from V and 5 bases from J, with 17 bases between. This CDR3 comprises 15 residues. Per the germline V gene, CDR1 is SGHDN and CDR2 is FVKESK. For the CDR3, the DNA is TGTGCCAGCAGCCGGTATACGGGGTTAGGGGAGACCCAGTACTTC. Translated, it gives CASSRYTGLGETQYF.